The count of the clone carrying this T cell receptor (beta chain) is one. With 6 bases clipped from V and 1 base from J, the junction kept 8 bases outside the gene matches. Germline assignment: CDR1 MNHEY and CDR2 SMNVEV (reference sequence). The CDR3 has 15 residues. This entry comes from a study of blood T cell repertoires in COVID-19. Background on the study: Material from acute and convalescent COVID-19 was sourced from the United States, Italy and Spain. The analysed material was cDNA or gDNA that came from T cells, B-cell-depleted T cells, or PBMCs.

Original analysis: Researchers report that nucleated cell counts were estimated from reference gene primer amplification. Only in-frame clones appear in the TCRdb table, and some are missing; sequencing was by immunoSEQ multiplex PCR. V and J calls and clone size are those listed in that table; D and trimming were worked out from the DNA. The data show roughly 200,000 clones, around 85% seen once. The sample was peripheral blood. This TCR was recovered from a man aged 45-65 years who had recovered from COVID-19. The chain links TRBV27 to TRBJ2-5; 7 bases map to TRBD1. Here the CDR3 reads CASRNGQAFQETQYF. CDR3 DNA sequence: TGTGCCAGCAGGAACGGACAGGCTTTCCAAGAGACCCAGTACTTC.